A selection of T cell receptor beta chains follows, all from one sample in a study of shared clonotypes between healthy human individuals. Sequencing used immunoSEQ multiplex PCR; TCRdb keeps in-frame clones, though not all of them. The sample records 660,000 or so clones, 95% to 97% being singletons. The sequenced sample consisted of naive CD8+ T cells sorted from blood. The receptor set was obtained from a woman aged 25 to 39 in good health. CDR3s include the opening cysteine and the closing phenylalanine or tryptophan. A D gene is named only where the DNA matches it firmly. Only part of the rows carry a size: once, few, many, or a class if the clone is expanded.

j_gene	len	abundance	v_gene	d_gene	CDR3nt	CDR3aa
TRBJ1-3	14	NA	TRBV28	TRBD1	TGTGCCAGCAGCCGCCGGGACAGGGGAAACACCATATATTTT	CASSRRDRGNTIYF
TRBJ2-7	16	once	TRBV2	TRBD2	TGTGCCAGCCGCAGTACTAGCGGGATAGTCGGGTACGAGCAGTACTTC	CASRSTSGIVGYEQYF
TRBJ2-7	13	NA	TRBV27	TRBD2	TGTGCCAGCAGTATGGGAGGGACCTACGAGCAGTACTTC	CASSMGGTYEQYF
TRBJ2-1	13	NA	TRBV5-1	NA	TGCGCCAGAAACAGGGATCAGTACAATGAGCAGTTCTTC	CARNRDQYNEQFF
TRBJ2-1	12	NA	TRBV27	NA	TGTGCCTCCGGGATTTCGCGGAGTGAGCAGTTCTTC	CASGISRSEQFF
TRBJ1-3	15	NA	TRBV11-2	NA	TGTGCCAGCAGACGAGACATCGGTTCTGGAAACACCATATATTTT	CASRRDIGSGNTIYF
TRBJ2-2	16	NA	TRBV6-4	TRBD2	TGTGTCGGGCTAGCGGGAGGGCCTCTCCCCCAAGGGGAGCTGTTTTTT	CVGLAGGPLPQGELFF
TRBJ1-5	14	NA	TRBV27	NA	TGTGCCAGCAGTTCTACAGTCAACAATCAGCCCCAGCATTTT	CASSSTVNNQPQHF
TRBJ2-1	15	once	TRBV19	TRBD2	TGTGCCAGTAGTAAGACTAGCGGCTCCTACAATGAGCAGTTCTTC	CASSKTSGSYNEQFF
TRBJ1-4	15	NA	TRBV28	NA	TGTGCCAGCACTGTAGGTCCAGGGGATGACGAAAAACTGTTTTTT	CASTVGPGDDEKLFF
TRBJ2-1	13	once	TRBV27	NA	TGTGCCAGCAGTTCTTACGGGGAGAATGAGCAGTTCTTC	CASSSYGENEQFF
TRBJ2-5	16	NA	TRBV30	TRBD1	TGTGCCTGGAGTTTAGGGACAGATCTACCTCAAGAGACCCAGTACTTC	CAWSLGTDLPQETQYF
TRBJ2-3	17	NA	TRBV7-3	TRBD2	TGTGCCAGCAGCTTAAGGTCTAGCGGCTCCCGCACAGATACGCAGTATTTT	CASSLRSSGSRTDTQYF
TRBJ2-5	15	NA	TRBV7-2	NA	TGTGCCAGCAGCTTAGCGGGCAACCTCGGGGAGACCCAGTACTTC	CASSLAGNLGETQYF
TRBJ2-1	16	NA	TRBV13	TRBD2	TGTGCCAGCAGCTTTTGGACGGGAGGGCACTACAATGAGCAGTTCTTC	CASSFWTGGHYNEQFF
TRBJ2-1	14	NA	TRBV6-5	TRBD2	TGTGCCAGCAGTTTGTTTGCGGGGGATAATGAGCAGTTCTTC	CASSLFAGDNEQFF
TRBJ1-4	14	NA	TRBV27	NA	TGTGCCAGCAGTTTTGCGGGAGAAGGGGAAAAACTGTTTTTT	CASSFAGEGEKLFF
TRBJ1-1	15	NA	TRBV10-3	NA	TGTGCCATCAGTGAGTCCTCACTCATGAACACTGAAGCTTTCTTT	CAISESSLMNTEAFF
TRBJ2-5	15	NA	TRBV9	TRBD1	TGTGCCAGCAGCGTTGGGGACAGCCCTCAAGAGACCCAGTACTTC	CASSVGDSPQETQYF
TRBJ2-2	16	NA	TRBV6-1	NA	TGTGCCAGCAGTGAAGCTGGGGCCTCGTGGGGGATGGAGCTGTTTTTT	CASSEAGASWGMELFF
TRBJ2-5	15	NA	TRBV11-3	NA	TGTGCCAGCAGCTTAGAGGCGGGACTCCAAGAGACCCAGTACTTC	CASSLEAGLQETQYF
TRBJ1-2	11	NA	TRBV29-1	NA	TGCAGCGTTGGGGAGGGCGCTGGCTACACCTTC	CSVGEGAGYTF
TRBJ1-2	15	NA	TRBV27	NA	TGTGCCAGCAGTTTTAATCCGACAGCTAACTATGGCTACACCTTC	CASSFNPTANYGYTF
TRBJ2-1	15	NA	TRBV9	NA	TGTGCCAGCTCCCGATCGGGACAAAGCTACAATGAGCAGTTCTTC	CASSRSGQSYNEQFF